The 25 T cell receptor beta chains listed next were all sequenced from one sample in a study of cytomegalovirus exposure and HLA in healthy donors (TCRdb year 2017). To prepare the library, the immunoSEQ multiplex PCR assay was applied. The multiplex PCR relied on a mix of 60 forward primers for TCR Vbeta segments and 13 reverse primers for TCR Jbeta segments. As stored in TCRdb, this immuneACCESS dataset retains in-frame rearrangements with V and J assigned. A fraction of the clones does not appear; measured against another copy, unresolved V genes explain less than half of the discrepancy, and the remainder lacks a known reason. The sample yields 150,000 to 200,000 clones; about four fifths were counted once. Approximately 2.1% of the sample rests with the top ten. Material: PBMCs. The receptors originated from a woman between 50 and 59 years old in good health and CMV-seronegative.

The chain uses TRBV2 and TRBJ2-7; TRBD1 agrees at 8 bases. The CDR3 consists of 14 residues. V lost 6 bases and J lost 1; bases outside the gene matches: 5. Germline-derived CDR1 and CDR2 are SNHLY and FYNNEI. The CDR3 protein is CASRVQGVSYEQYF. Written as DNA, the CDR3 is TGTGCCAGCAGGGTACAGGGGGTATCCTACGAGCAGTACTTC. Supplemented by reference TRBV2 and TRBJ2-7, the full variable domain reads EPEVTQTPSHQVTQMGQEVILRCVPISNHLYFYWYRQILGQKVEFLVSFYNNEISEKSEIFDDQFSVERPDGSNFTLKIRSTKLEDSAMYFCASRVQGVSYEQYFGPGTRLTVT.

The chain recombines TRBV18 with TRBJ2-1; TRBD2 matches at 7 bases. The CDR3 contains 17 residues. The V gene's germline CDR1 is KGHSH and CDR2 LQKENI. The J segment lost 3 bases and the V segment lost 1 base, leaving 9 bases of the junction unmatched. The DNA for the CDR3 is TGTGCCAGCTCACCACAAAGACTAGCCCTTGACTACAATGAGCAGTTCTTC. As protein: CASSPQRLALDYNEQFF.

The chain recombines TRBV13 with TRBJ2-5, with TRBD1 as a possible D gene (6 bases). The end of the DNA aligns better with TRBJ2-7, so the J call may be wrong. The CDR3 is made up of 12 amino acids. The germline V gene encodes CDR1 PRHDT and CDR2 FYEKMQ (reference sequence). CDR3 residues: CASSSYRDEQYF. DNA for the CDR3: TGTGCCAGCAGTTCTTACAGGGACGAGCAGTACTTC.

This chain connects TRBV5-1 to TRBJ2-3; 15 nucleotides match TRBD2. The J segment lost 2 bases and the V segment lost 4 bases, leaving 11 bases of the junction unmatched. CDR3 length: 19 residues. The germline CDR1 and CDR2 sequences are SGHRS and YFSETQ. The CDR3 sequence is CASSPGTSGGPSFTDTQYF. CDR3 DNA: TGCGCCAGCAGCCCAGGGACTAGCGGGGGGCCGTCCTTCACAGATACGCAGTATTTT. Using reference TRBV5-1 and TRBJ2-3 for the parts outside the CDR3, the full variable domain is KAGVTQTPRYLIKTRGQQVTLSCSPISGHRSVSWYQQTPGQGLQFLFEYFSETQRNKGNFPGRFSGRQFSNSRSEMNVSTLELGDSALYLCASSPGTSGGPSFTDTQYFGPGTRLTVL.

The gene calls are TRBV28 and TRBJ2-7; D possibly corresponds to TRBD1 (6 bases). The length of the CDR3 is 13 residues. V was clipped by 3 bases and J by 6 bases, with 12 bases between them. Germline CDR1 is MDHEN and CDR2 is SYDVKM. CDR3 region: CASSLTGRSEQYF. The CDR3 nucleotides are TGTGCCAGCAGTTTGACAGGCCGTTCCGAGCAGTACTTC.

The chain uses TRBV7-2 and TRBJ2-7; TRBD1 matches at 8 bases. The CDR3 consists of 14 residues. Germline values: CDR1 SGHTA, CDR2 FQGNSA. J gave up 4 bases and V 6 bases, and 8 bases lay outside the gene matches. The CDR3 sequence: CASSPGTGRYEQYF. CDR3 DNA: TGTGCCAGCAGTCCAGGGACAGGAAGGTACGAGCAGTACTTC.

The chain combines TRBV28 with TRBJ1-2; 8 bases fit TRBD1. The V and J ends lost 0 bases and 7 bases, in that order; junction bases with no gene match: 7. The CDR3 is 15 residues long. Germline V lookup: CDR1 MDHEN, CDR2 SYDVKM. The CDR3 region is CASSLWDRVTIGYTF. The CDR3 bases are TGTGCCAGCAGTTTATGGGACAGGGTAACAATTGGCTACACCTTC.

The rearrangement links TRBV7-3 to TRBJ1-1; perhaps TRBD1 as D (6 bases). Per germline, CDR1 SGHTA and CDR2 FQGTGA. The CDR3 is made up of 17 amino acids. Trimming removed 0 bases from V and 1 base from J, with 15 bases in between. CDR3 DNA: TGTGCCAGCAGCTTAACGGGGGTCCGACAGGCGAACACTGAAGCTTTCTTT. It yields the protein CASSLTGVRQANTEAFF.

The chain carries TRBV14 and TRBJ2-7; 9 nucleotides line up with TRBD2. Germline trimming cut 4 bases from V and 3 bases from J; bases unmatched to any gene: 10. Per germline, CDR1 SGHDN and CDR2 FVKESK. The CDR3 length is 16 residues. Written as DNA, the CDR3 is TGTGCCAGCAGCCGAGGCGGGGGGGCAAGTTTCTACGAGCAGTACTTC. Its translation: CASSRGGGASFYEQYF.

About this clone: An end of the junction differs from the germline gene, which may be a read error. V is TRBV7-9 and J is TRBJ1-6, with 7 bases lining up with TRBD1. The CDR3 is made up of 14 amino acids. CDR1 is SEHNR, CDR2 FQNEAQ, per germline (reference sequence). The CDR3 reads CSSSRQGENSPLHF. In nucleotides, the CDR3 is TGTTCCAGCAGCCGACAGGGAGAGAATTCACCCCTCCACTTT.

As DNA, the CDR3 is TGTGCCAGTACCAAGGACAGAAGCTCCTACAATGAGCAGTTCTTC. This translates into CASTKDRSSYNEQFF. The chain combines TRBV19 with TRBJ2-1, with D tentatively TRBD1 (6 bases). Germline V lookup: CDR1 LNHDA, CDR2 SQIVND (reference sequence). The CDR3 loop spans 15 amino acids. V was cut by 7 bases and J by 0 bases, with 13 bases left in between.

This chain uses TRBV10-1 with TRBJ1-2; 7 positions agree with TRBD1. V lost 3 bases and J lost 4; bases outside the gene matches: 2. Germline values: CDR1 WNHNN, CDR2 SYGVQD (reference sequence). The CDR3 runs to 13 residues. The CDR3 DNA is TGCGCCAGCAGTGACTCAGGGGGCTATGGCTACACCTTC. Protein: CASSDSGGYGYTF.

The J gene is TRBJ2-5, the V gene TRBV7-2, with 8 bases identical to TRBD2. The ends lost 2 bases at V and 3 bases at J; junction bases unmatched: 8. The CDR3 runs to 16 residues. CDR1 SGHTA and CDR2 FQGNSA come from the germline V gene. The CDR3 loop is CASSLLPSGGKETQYF. In DNA, the CDR3 is TGTGCCAGCAGCTTACTCCCCAGCGGGGGAAAAGAGACCCAGTACTTC.

The V and J genes are TRBV5-5 and TRBJ2-1, with 8 bases matching TRBD2. Germline CDR1 SGHKS, CDR2 YYEKEE (reference sequence). This CDR3 is 17 amino acids long. The junction had 11 bases not matched to a gene; V was cut back by 1 base and J by 5 bases. This CDR3 reads CASSLLPSTSGNNEQFF. Written as DNA, the CDR3 is TGTGCCAGCAGCTTGCTCCCCAGCACTAGCGGAAACAATGAGCAGTTCTTC.

V and J are TRBV28 and TRBJ2-1; 8 positions agree with TRBD2. There are 15 residues in the CDR3. Per germline, CDR1 MDHEN and CDR2 SYDVKM. Germline trimming cut 4 bases from V and 3 bases from J; bases unmatched to any gene: 5. For the CDR3, the DNA is TGTGCCAGCAGTTCGTGGGCGGGGGGCTACAATGAGCAGTTCTTC. Translated: CASSSWAGGYNEQFF.

This chain connects TRBV19 to TRBJ1-6; 10 nucleotides agree with TRBD1. Germline lookup yields CDR1 LNHDA and CDR2 SQIVND (reference sequence). This CDR3 comprises 15 residues. V lost 5 bases to trimming and J lost 7 bases; unmatched junction nucleotides: 5. The CDR3 DNA reads as TGTGCCAGTAGTCCGAGGACAGGGGGGAATTCACCCCTCCACTTT. This sequence encodes CASSPRTGGNSPLHF.

The chain joins TRBV6-1 to TRBJ2-2, with 8 bases aligning to TRBD1. This CDR3 region has 14 residues. Germline V gene lookup returns CDR1 MNHNS and CDR2 SASEGT. The trim removed 4 bases at V and 6 bases at J, leaving 4 bases unmatched. The CDR3 protein is CASSVTGEAGELFF. CDR3 in DNA: TGTGCCAGCAGTGTGACAGGGGAGGCCGGGGAGCTGTTTTTT.

The chain links TRBV19 to TRBJ2-5; 8 bases fit TRBD1. Germline lookup yields CDR1 LNHDA and CDR2 SQIVND (reference sequence). V lost 1 base and J lost 4; bases outside the gene matches: 5. The CDR3 has 15 residues. CDR3 amino acids: CASSIGTGRIETQYF. The CDR3 DNA reads TGTGCCAGTAGTATAGGGACAGGGAGAATAGAGACCCAGTACTTC.

This clone appeared a single time. The gene calls are TRBV6-6 and TRBJ2-7; TRBD2 is a possible D gene (5 bases). Looked up from germline, CDR1 is MNHNY and CDR2 is SVGAGI (reference sequence). The germline V and J ends were trimmed by 8 bases and 7 bases, with 12 bases remaining between them. CDR3 length: 11 amino acids. CDR3 coding DNA: TGTGCCAGCCAGACCAGCGGAGAGCAGTACTTC. It encodes CASQTSGEQYF.

The chain has TRBV4-3 and TRBJ2-5, with TRBD1 matching 8 bases. This CDR3 contains 15 residues. From germline, CDR1 is LGHNA and CDR2 YSLEER. V lost 4 bases, J lost 4 bases, and 8 bases stayed unmatched. CDR3 DNA: TGCGCCAGCAGCCCAGGGGGCCAGCAGGGAGAGACCCAGTACTTC. This translates into CASSPGGQQGETQYF.

Here the CDR3 DNA reads TGTGCCACCAGCAGAGATCAGGGTTCCTACGAGCAGTACTTC. Encoded protein: CATSRDQGSYEQYF. This chain links TRBV15 with TRBJ2-7, with TRBD1 as a possible D gene (5 bases). The V and J ends lost 0 bases and 1 base respectively, with 7 bases between them. Germline CDR1 reads LNHNV; CDR2 reads YYDKDF (reference sequence). This CDR3 is built from 14 residues.

The chain carries TRBV4-2 and TRBJ2-5; possibly TRBD1 for D (5 bases). The germline V gene encodes CDR1 LGHNA and CDR2 YNFKEQ. The CDR3 covers 15 residues. V was pared by 0 bases and J by 0 bases, with 8 bases between. Here the CDR3 reads CASSQDLQDQETQYF. The DNA of the CDR3 is TGTGCCAGCAGCCAAGATTTACAGGACCAAGAGACCCAGTACTTC.

This chain uses TRBV19 with TRBJ1-1; TRBD1 matches 7 bases. V trimming: 9 bases; J trimming: 5 bases; junction bases outside the gene matches: 12. Germline CDR1 LNHDA, CDR2 SQIVND (reference sequence). There are 14 residues in the CDR3. This CDR3 is CASLNDRVGTEAFF. The CDR3 DNA reads as TGTGCCAGCCTAAATGACAGGGTGGGGACTGAAGCTTTCTTT. The entire variable domain, with the rest obtained from reference TRBV19 and TRBJ1-1, is as follows: DGGITQSPKYLFRKEGQNVTLSCEQNLNHDAMYWYRQDPGQGLRLIYYSQIVNDFQKGDIAEGYSVSREKKESFPLTVTSAQKNPTAFYLCASLNDRVGTEAFFGQGTRLTVV.

This clone was seen a handful of times. Other DNA sequences within the sample encode an identical CDR3. The chain has TRBV9 and TRBJ1-6, with 7 bases lining up with TRBD1. J was trimmed by 7 bases and V by 4 bases; bases with no gene match: 5. Germline CDR1 and CDR2: SGDLS and YYNGEE. The CDR3 has 14 amino acids. The CDR3 region has the DNA TGTGCCAGCAGCCCCGGACAGGACAATTCACCCCTCCACTTT. Amino acid sequence: CASSPGQDNSPLHF.

This clone was seen a handful of times. The J gene is TRBJ1-6, the V gene TRBV18; 8 bases align to TRBD1. Germline values: CDR1 KGHSH, CDR2 LQKENI. The CDR3 consists of 15 residues. J lost 10 bases, V lost 2 bases, and 7 bases had no gene match. This CDR3 reads CASSPAGGAGSPLHF. CDR3 in DNA: TGTGCCAGCTCACCAGCAGGGGGCGCTGGGTCACCCCTCCACTTT.